Below, 30 T cell receptor beta chains from the same sample are listed, as sequenced in a study of T cell repertoires and HLA-DP antigens. TCRdb's copy holds only in-frame clones and misses some; the assay was immunoSEQ multiplex PCR. The table shows about 120,000 clones, with around 92% occurring only once. The antigens of these receptors remain unknown. Sequencing was performed on CD4+ T cells from PBMCs. These TCRs come from a woman aged 18-29 years in good health and CMV-seronegative.

The V and J genes are TRBV15 and TRBJ1-2; TRBD1 matches at 10 bases. The CDR3 runs 16 residues. CDR1 LNHNV and CDR2 YYDKDF come from the germline V gene (reference sequence). With 3 bases clipped from V and 5 bases from J, the junction kept 9 bases outside the gene matches. The CDR3, as DNA: TGTGCCACCAGCAGGGACCCTCGGACAGGGGGGTATGGCTACACCTTC. Translation gives CATSRDPRTGGYGYTF.

The chain employs TRBV18 and TRBJ1-4; D is undetermined. V was shortened by 3 bases and J by 7 bases, with 9 bases between the two germline ends. This CDR3 has 13 residues. Germline lookup yields CDR1 KGHSH and CDR2 LQKENI. Here the CDR3 reads CASSPNPSEKLFF. The DNA for the CDR3 is TGTGCCAGCTCACCGAACCCCAGTGAAAAACTGTTTTTT.

A few counts support this clone. The CDR3 nucleotides are TGTGCCAGTAGCCTCAGCCCCCTAGCCAAAAACATTCAGTACTTC. This gives the protein CASSLSPLAKNIQYF. The rearrangement uses TRBV19 and TRBJ2-4, with D uncertain. The V gene lost 6 bases and the J gene lost 0 bases, with 12 bases spanning the gap. The CDR3 runs 15 residues. Per the germline V gene, CDR1 is LNHDA and CDR2 is SQIVND (reference sequence).

The J gene is TRBJ2-7, the V gene TRBV2; 7 nucleotides line up with TRBD1. The CDR3 consists of 15 residues. V was pared by 3 bases and J by 3 bases, with 8 bases of the junction left unmatched. CDR1 and CDR2 (germline): SNHLY, FYNNEI. The CDR3 region is CASSDKPRGSYEQYF. The DNA for the CDR3 is TGTGCCAGCAGTGATAAGCCCAGGGGGAGCTACGAGCAGTACTTC.

In the case of this clone: One end of the junction does not line up with germline, which may come from a read error. The rearrangement joins TRBV2 to TRBJ1-6; tentative D call: TRBD1 (5 bases). The CDR3 sequence is 14 residues long. CDR1 SNHLY and CDR2 FYNNEI come from the germline V gene. CDR3 protein: CASTEGAHNSPLHF. CDR3 DNA sequence: TGTGCCAGCACTGAAGGGGCTCATAATTCACCCCTCCACTTT.

The chain uses TRBV28 and TRBJ1-2, with TRBD1 as a possible D gene (6 bases). V was cut by 7 bases and J by 8 bases, with 17 bases left in between. Germline-derived CDR1 and CDR2 are MDHEN and SYDVKM. This CDR3 region has 13 residues. CDR3 in DNA: TGTGCCAGCACCCTGGGGGCGCCCTTAGGCTACACCTTC. Translation gives CASTLGAPLGYTF.

The chain recombines TRBV5-1 with TRBJ2-3; 7 bases are shared with TRBD2. This CDR3 is 15 amino acids long. Looked up from germline, CDR1 is SGHRS and CDR2 is YFSETQ. Unmatched junction bases numbered 8, after V lost 6 bases and J lost 1 base. The CDR3 spells CASNEGGPGTDTQYF. The CDR3 DNA reads as TGCGCCAGCAACGAGGGAGGGCCGGGCACAGATACGCAGTATTTT.

The rearrangement joins TRBV28 to TRBJ1-5; 7 bases fit TRBD1. CDR3 size: 15 residues. V shed 5 bases, J shed 5 bases, and the junction held 9 bases outside the gene matches. Germline V gene data show CDR1 as MDHEN and CDR2 as SYDVKM. In DNA form, the CDR3 reads TGTGCCAGCAGTACCCTAGACAGGGTCTATCAGCCCCAGCATTTT. Amino acid sequence: CASSTLDRVYQPQHF.

The chain employs TRBV4-2 and TRBJ2-6; TRBD1 aligns across 9 bases. Trimming at V came to 2 bases and at J to 0 bases, leaving 11 bases not matched to a gene. The CDR3 totals 20 residues. From germline, CDR1 is LGHNA and CDR2 YNFKEQ. CDR3 in amino acids: CASSQRLSGQGTSGANVLTF. CDR3 bases: TGTGCCAGCAGCCAAAGGCTCAGTGGACAGGGGACCTCTGGGGCCAACGTCCTGACTTTC.

V is TRBV4-1 and J is TRBJ1-1; maybe TRBD1 (6 bases). Germline CDR1 MGHRA, CDR2 YSYEKL. The ends were cut back, 6 bases at V and 4 bases at J, with 15 bases in the middle. The CDR3 length is 14 residues. CDR3 in amino acids: CASRVQGVGTEAFF. As DNA, the CDR3 is TGCGCCAGCAGGGTACAGGGAGTGGGCACTGAAGCTTTCTTT.

V and J are TRBV28 and TRBJ2-7; D tentatively fits TRBD1 or TRBD2 (6 bases each). V lost 5 bases to trimming and J lost 5 bases, with 16 bases between them. Germline V lookup: CDR1 MDHEN, CDR2 SYDVKM. The CDR3 covers 14 residues. The CDR3 DNA is TGTGCCAGCAGTACCCCGGACGGGGGCGACGAGCAGTACTTC. It yields the protein CASSTPDGGDEQYF.

V is TRBV19 and J is TRBJ1-4, with 9 nucleotides matching TRBD1. Germline CDR1 is LNHDA and CDR2 is SQIVND (reference sequence). This CDR3 comprises 15 residues. V gave up 4 bases and J gave up 8 bases; unmatched junction bases: 8. CDR3 DNA: TGTGCCAGTAGTACCTCGGACAGGGGAGACGAAAAACTGTTTTTT. It yields the protein CASSTSDRGDEKLFF.

This clone was seen only once. This chain uses TRBV7-8 with TRBJ2-7; TRBD1 matches at 8 bases. V was clipped by 5 bases and J by 0 bases; unmatched bases: 18. CDR1 is SGHVS, CDR2 FQNEAQ, per germline. The CDR3 is 19 residues long. The CDR3 nucleotides read TGTGCCAGCAGCGTTATTCACAGGGGGAAACCCTCAAGCTCCTACGAGCAGTACGTC. This gives the protein CASSVIHRGKPSSSYEQYV.

The V call is TRBV2, the J call TRBJ1-5; D gene ambiguous. The V gene's germline CDR1 is SNHLY and CDR2 FYNNEI. The CDR3 runs 15 residues. V lost 5 bases and J 6 bases, leaving 17 bases between the germline ends. CDR3 sequence (DNA): TGTGCCAGCAGTACTGGGAGGGCGAGGGCTCAGCCCCAGCATTTT. Amino acid sequence: CASSTGRARAQPQHF.

The chain combines TRBV4-1 with TRBJ1-2, with TRBD1 identical over 9 bases. Trimming cost V 6 bases and J 5 bases; bases outside gene matches: 10. Looked up from germline, CDR1 is MGHRA and CDR2 is YSYEKL. CDR3 length: 15 amino acids. The CDR3, as DNA: TGCGCCAGCAGGCCCGGGACAGGGAGGAGGTATGGCTACACCTTC. It codes for CASRPGTGRRYGYTF.

The CDR3, as DNA: TGTGCCAGCAGTTTGGCAGGGCTGAGCTCTGGGGCCAACGTCCTGACTTTC. As protein: CASSLAGLSSGANVLTF. The chain recombines TRBV27 with TRBJ2-6; TRBD1 might be the D (5 bases). From germline, CDR1 is MNHEY and CDR2 SMNVEV (reference sequence). The CDR3 is 17 residues long. The V gene lost 3 bases and the J gene lost 0 bases, with 12 bases spanning the gap.

The V call is TRBV19, the J call TRBJ2-1, with TRBD1 identical over 10 bases. The germline CDR1 and CDR2 sequences are LNHDA and SQIVND (reference sequence). CDR3 length: 15 amino acids. Losses at the gene ends were 7 bases for V and 1 base for J; bases not matched to a gene: 4. The CDR3, as DNA: TGTGCCAGTACCAAGGACAGGGGGTCCTACAATGAGCAGTTCTTC. Its translation: CASTKDRGSYNEQFF.

V usage is TRBV5-1 and J usage is TRBJ2-2; maybe TRBD2 (5 bases). The CDR3 consists of 15 residues. Germline V gives CDR1 SGHRS, CDR2 YFSETQ. The ends were cut back, 4 bases at V and 6 bases at J, with 16 bases in the middle. The CDR3 here is CASSPPPTGSGELFF. The CDR3, as DNA: TGCGCCAGCAGCCCCCCCCCGACGGGGTCCGGGGAGCTGTTTTTT.

This chain links TRBV7-9 with TRBJ1-1; no clear D gene. The germline V and J ends were trimmed by 4 bases and 4 bases, with 16 bases remaining between them. This CDR3 spans 15 amino acids. CDR1 and CDR2 (germline): SEHNR, FQNEAQ (reference sequence). The CDR3 DNA sequence: TGTGCCAGCAGCTCCGTGGGGAACCGGATCACTGAAGCTTTCTTT. Protein sequence: CASSSVGNRITEAFF.

This chain links TRBV27 with TRBJ2-1; 8 positions match TRBD1. CDR3 length equals 17 residues. J was trimmed by 0 bases and V by 8 bases; bases with no gene match: 12. Germline V gene data show CDR1 as MNHEY and CDR2 as SMNVEV (reference sequence). CDR3 in DNA: TGTGCCAGCTCCCTCCAGGGGGCGAAGGTCTCCTACAATGAGCAGTTCTTC. Protein sequence: CASSLQGAKVSYNEQFF.

This rearrangement joins TRBV11-2 to TRBJ1-4; D gene unclear. Trimming shortened V by 1 base and J by 1 base, and 7 bases separated the two germline ends. Germline CDR1 and CDR2: SGHAT and FQNNGV. CDR3 length equals 15 residues. The CDR3 coding sequence is TGTGCCAGCAGCTTAGGCGCAAAAACTAATGAAAAACTGTTTTTT. Its translation is CASSLGAKTNEKLFF.

The chain combines TRBV7-9 with TRBJ2-5, with 9 bases fitting TRBD2. Germline CDR1 reads SEHNR; CDR2 reads FQNEAQ (reference sequence). Unmatched junction bases numbered 1, after V lost 3 bases and J lost 2 bases. CDR3 length: 14 amino acids. This CDR3 is CASSFAGGQETQYF. CDR3 in DNA: TGTGCCAGCAGCTTCGCGGGGGGGCAAGAGACCCAGTACTTC.

This clone showed up just once. The chain employs TRBV20-1 and TRBJ1-1; unclear D gene. V gave up 2 bases and J gave up 7 bases, with 8 bases separating them. Germline-derived CDR1 and CDR2 are DFQATT and SNEGSKA (reference sequence). This CDR3 contains 11 residues. In DNA, the CDR3 is TGCAGTGCTAGAAGATCGGTTGAAGCTTTCTTT. It yields the protein CSARRSVEAFF.

This chain links TRBV7-9 with TRBJ2-7; TRBD1 aligns across 11 bases. CDR3 length: 15 residues. Per germline, CDR1 SEHNR and CDR2 FQNEAQ (reference sequence). V lost 1 base to trimming and J lost 3 bases; unmatched junction nucleotides: 2. For the CDR3, the DNA is TGTGCCAGCAGCTTAGGGGGGACAGGGGGCTACGAGCAGTACGTC. It translates to CASSLGGTGGYEQYV.

The V and J genes are TRBV19 and TRBJ2-1, with D tentatively TRBD2 (7 bases). This CDR3 spans 14 amino acids. In germline, CDR1 is LNHDA, CDR2 SQIVND (reference sequence). V was pared by 10 bases and J by 7 bases, with 20 bases between. The chain's CDR3 is CATKDGGGRNEQFF. The CDR3 nucleotides are TGTGCCACCAAAGATGGGGGGGGGCGGAATGAGCAGTTCTTC.

The count of this clone is one. This sequence joins TRBV7-2 and TRBJ1-2; weak D call: TRBD1 (5 bases). Trimming left V 1 base short and J 3 bases short, with 15 bases between. The germline V gene encodes CDR1 SGHTA and CDR2 FQGNSA. This CDR3 region has 16 residues. As DNA, the CDR3 is TGTGCCAGCAGCTTAGGCCGGGCAGGGTCTGACTATGGCTACACCTTC. This gives the protein CASSLGRAGSDYGYTF.

V usage is TRBV11-2 and J usage is TRBJ2-7; D not certain. Germline CDR1 and CDR2: SGHAT and FQNNGV. V lost 0 bases and J 2 bases, leaving 5 bases between the germline ends. The CDR3 is made up of 13 amino acids. Here the CDR3 reads CASSLDMTYEQYF. The CDR3 nucleotides read TGTGCCAGCAGCTTAGATATGACCTACGAGCAGTACTTC.

The V and J genes are TRBV15 and TRBJ1-1; possible D gene TRBD1, 5 bases. This CDR3 comprises 14 residues. The V gene's germline CDR1 is LNHNV and CDR2 YYDKDF (reference sequence). Trimming stripped 8 bases from V and 3 bases from J, with 16 bases between. The CDR3, as DNA: TGTGCCACCCGGCTTGGGACCACCTACACTGAAGCTTTCTTT. Amino acid sequence: CATRLGTTYTEAFF.

The genes are TRBV4-3 and TRBJ1-2, with a tentative D call TRBD1 (6 bases). Germline CDR1 is LGHNA and CDR2 is YSLEER. Trimming shortened V by 0 bases and J by 4 bases, and 15 bases separated the two germline ends. The CDR3 totals 16 residues. The CDR3, as DNA: TGCGCCAGCAGCCAAGATCGGGGGGGCGGTGGCTATGGCTACACCTTC. It codes for CASSQDRGGGGYGYTF.

The V gene is TRBV9, the J gene TRBJ1-2; D gene ambiguous. Per germline, CDR1 SGDLS and CDR2 YYNGEE. V lost 0 bases and J lost 4, with 13 bases in between. The CDR3 loop spans 15 amino acids. CDR3 DNA: TGTGCCAGCAGCGTAGCGCCCGGGAAGCTCTATGGCTACACCTTC. Protein product: CASSVAPGKLYGYTF.